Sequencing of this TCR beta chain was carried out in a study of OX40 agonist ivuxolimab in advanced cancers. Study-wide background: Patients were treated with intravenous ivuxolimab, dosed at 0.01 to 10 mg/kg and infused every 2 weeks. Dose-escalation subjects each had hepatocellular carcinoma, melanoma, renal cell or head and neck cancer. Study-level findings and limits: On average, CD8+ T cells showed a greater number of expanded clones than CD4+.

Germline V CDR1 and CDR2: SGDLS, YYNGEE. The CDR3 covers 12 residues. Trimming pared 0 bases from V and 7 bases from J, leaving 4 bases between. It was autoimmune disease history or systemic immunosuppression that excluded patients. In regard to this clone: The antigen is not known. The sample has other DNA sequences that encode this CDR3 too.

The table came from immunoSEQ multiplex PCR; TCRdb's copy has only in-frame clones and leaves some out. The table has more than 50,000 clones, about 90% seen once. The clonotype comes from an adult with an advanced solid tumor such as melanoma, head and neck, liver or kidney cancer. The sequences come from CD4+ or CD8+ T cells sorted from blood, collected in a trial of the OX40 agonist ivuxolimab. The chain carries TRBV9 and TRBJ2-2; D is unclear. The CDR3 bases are TGTGCCAGCAGCGTAGAAGGCGGGGAGCTGTTTTTT. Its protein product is CASSVEGGELFF. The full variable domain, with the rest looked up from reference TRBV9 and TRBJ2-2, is DSGVTQTPKHLITATGQRVTLRCSPRSGDLSVYWYQQSLDQGLQFLIQYYNGEERAKGNILERFSAQQFPDLHSELNLSSLELGDSALYFCASSVEGGELFFGEGSRLTVL.